This is a list of T cell receptor beta chains from one sample in a study of Tregs in tolerant kidney transplant recipients. Their specific antigens are unknown. This table comes from immunoSEQ multiplex PCR, and its TCRdb copy is limited to in-frame clones, with some not included. The sample carries about 31,000 clones, under 90% recorded once. Sequenced material: Tregs from blood cultured with allogeneic cells. All receptors derive from a human donor in good health. Both conserved end residues are part of each CDR3. Each record gives: V gene, CDR3 length, CDR3 protein.

V gene: TRBV11-3
CDR3 length: 13
CDR3 protein: CASSLGRGLEQYF

V gene: TRBV10-2
CDR3 length: 22
CDR3 protein: CASGPGTLTRGLAGGRTDTQYF

V gene: TRBV9
CDR3 length: 13
CDR3 protein: CASSVELQSEAFF

V gene: TRBV5-4
CDR3 length: 17
CDR3 protein: CASSFPRLAGVRDTQYF

V gene: TRBV4-1
CDR3 length: 19
CDR3 protein: CASSPKSGRAGGVNYEQYF

V gene: TRBV6-5
CDR3 length: 12
CDR3 protein: CASRNGGNEQYF

V gene: TRBV28
CDR3 length: 14
CDR3 protein: CASMDGQTSYEQYF

V gene: TRBV29-1
CDR3 length: 14
CDR3 protein: CSVETGGANTEAFF

V gene: TRBV6-5
CDR3 length: 11
CDR3 protein: CASSSSYAQYF

V gene: TRBV30
CDR3 length: 12
CDR3 protein: CAWRRGRGEQYF

V gene: TRBV7-9
CDR3 length: 13
CDR3 protein: CASSLRGSSPLHF

V gene: TRBV27
CDR3 length: 14
CDR3 protein: CASSRGTGVNEQFF

V gene: TRBV7-2
CDR3 length: 15
CDR3 protein: CASSLDGAEGNTIYF

V gene: TRBV11-2
CDR3 length: 17
CDR3 protein: CASSPKTSGGYTYEQYF

V gene: TRBV9
CDR3 length: 17
CDR3 protein: CASSVSTGVSRTGELFF

V gene: TRBV6-5
CDR3 length: 16
CDR3 protein: CASSYPDNRVNQPQHF

V gene: TRBV7-9
CDR3 length: 12
CDR3 protein: CASKGGYYGYTF

V gene: TRBV30
CDR3 length: 14
CDR3 protein: CAWSTGGISAEAFF

V gene: TRBV30
CDR3 length: 16
CDR3 protein: CAWKNSGTGIDQPQHF

V gene: TRBV14
CDR3 length: 18
CDR3 protein: CASSQWGGDSLSNQPQHF

V gene: TRBV30
CDR3 length: 12
CDR3 protein: CAWTPTGNTIYF

V gene: TRBV7-9
CDR3 length: 16
CDR3 protein: CASSPRLSSGSYEQYF

V gene: TRBV19
CDR3 length: 13
CDR3 protein: CASSSWGNQPQHF

V gene: TRBV5-4
CDR3 length: 14
CDR3 protein: CASSLDRAADTQYF

V gene: TRBV2
CDR3 length: 18
CDR3 protein: CASSAPPGQGVENTEAFF